This T cell receptor beta chain was captured in a study of glioma-infiltrating T cells after dendritic cell vaccination. Study in general: Patients received three intradermal dendritic cell vaccine injections at biweekly intervals.

Germline V gene sequence: CDR1 MNHNY, CDR2 SVGAGI (reference sequence). V lost 7 bases, J lost 4 bases, and 7 bases lay in between. This CDR3 region has 11 residues. In this sample, this clone turned up a few times. Its antigen is not identified. Blood PBMC samples: pre-vaccination, two weeks post third vaccination, and at tumor progression. The protocol was immunoSEQ multiplex PCR, while the TCRdb copy is restricted to in-frame clones and leaves out a portion. The data show about 82,000 clones, around 90% seen once. Study-wide findings and caveats: Higher pretreatment TIL content predicted longer progression-free time and survival. Few patients contributed both blood and tumor specimens.

The source was blood, collected before dendritic cell vaccination. V is TRBV6-6 and J is TRBJ1-2; D gene ambiguous. The receptor's source is a human donor with glioblastoma. The CDR3 loop reads CASTPGYGYTF. The CDR3 nucleotides read TGTGCCAGCACGCCCGGCTATGGCTACACCTTC.